This TCR beta chain is from a study of blood T cell repertoires in COVID-19 (dated by TCRdb to the early 2020s). Regarding the research as a whole: The collaborator samples originated in the United States, Italy and Spain and spanned the acute and convalescent phases of COVID-19. The prospective study material was composed of cDNA or gDNA derived from T cells, B-cell-depleted T cells, or PBMCs. A freely available public database, intended as a resource for researchers studying the immune response to SARS-CoV-2, is where the repertoires were released. Samples came from the ongoing ImmuneRACE study (first 160 participants) plus 1,254 subjects from 6 global collaborators. Deeply sampled blood TCRbeta repertoires from subjects exposed to, actively infected with, or recovered from COVID-19 were included in the dataset. HLA class I and class II types, where available, came from metadata supplied by the sample provider rather than from assay-based typing. The sample metadata nearly always contained a de-identified subject ID, COVID-19 status, age in years and sex. The study at large found these results: Clinical and demographic metadata were provided uncurated, with the amount varying by source and participant.

Collaborating institutions collected whole blood in K2EDTA tubes following their own protocols. For TCRbeta analysis, collaborators shipped samples as frozen whole blood, isolated PBMCs, or DNA extracted from either of those sample types. Details on this clone: It lacks a known antigen. Nothing much larger sits one base from this clone, and base qualities are not available.

CDR1 and CDR2 are drawn from the germline V gene: MDHEN, SYDVKM. Trimming at the junction amounts to 9 bases on V and 4 bases on J, and the germline ends lie 20 bases apart. From cysteine to phenylalanine, the CDR3 is 15 amino acids long. Just CDR3 DNA is preserved here, 45 bases in frame from base 1. TCRbeta CDR3 regions were amplified from genomic DNA by means of the immunoSEQ Assay, a bias-controlled multiplex PCR. The paper's data handling went like this. Nucleated cell counts per sample were estimated from amplification of reference gene primers within the assay. Sequence reads were collapsed and filtered to measure the absolute abundance of every unique TCRbeta CDR3 rearrangement. For each sample, productive Simpson clonality was calculated by taking the square root of Simpson's diversity index across productive rearrangements. Here the immuneACCESS table is served through TCRdb, limited to in-frame sequences with V and J called. Missing clones are a known gap in these copies; in checked studies unresolved V genes cover under half, and the rest lacks a known reason. The DNA was the basis for D and trimming; V, J and clone size are from that table. Present in this sample are 250,000 to 350,000 clones, roughly nine tenths of which were seen just once. Of the sample, 2% to 3% is held by the ten largest clones.

Rearrangement joined TRBV28 to TRBJ2-3; TRBD2 is perhaps the D gene, given 6 matching bases. What was sequenced was peripheral blood. This TCR was recovered from a man aged 18 to 35 with active or convalescent COVID-19. The sequence in DNA is TGTGCCAGTTGGGGGAGGCAGGGTAGGGCAGATACGCAGTATTTT. Its product reads: CASWGRQGRADTQYF.